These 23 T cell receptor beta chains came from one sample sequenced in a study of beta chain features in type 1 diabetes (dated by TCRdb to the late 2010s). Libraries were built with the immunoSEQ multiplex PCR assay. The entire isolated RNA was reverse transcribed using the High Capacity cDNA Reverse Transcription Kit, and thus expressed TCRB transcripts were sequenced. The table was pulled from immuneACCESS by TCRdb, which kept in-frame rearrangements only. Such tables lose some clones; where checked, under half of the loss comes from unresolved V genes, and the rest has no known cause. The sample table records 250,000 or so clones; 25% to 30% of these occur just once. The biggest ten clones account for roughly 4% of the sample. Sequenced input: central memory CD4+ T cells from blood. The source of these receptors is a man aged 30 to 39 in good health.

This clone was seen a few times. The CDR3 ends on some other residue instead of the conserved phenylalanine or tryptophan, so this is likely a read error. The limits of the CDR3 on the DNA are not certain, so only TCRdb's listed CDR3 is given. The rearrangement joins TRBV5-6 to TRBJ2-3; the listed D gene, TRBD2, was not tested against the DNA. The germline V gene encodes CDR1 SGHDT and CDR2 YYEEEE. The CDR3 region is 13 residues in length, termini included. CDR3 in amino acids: CASSSGVRTRLDV.

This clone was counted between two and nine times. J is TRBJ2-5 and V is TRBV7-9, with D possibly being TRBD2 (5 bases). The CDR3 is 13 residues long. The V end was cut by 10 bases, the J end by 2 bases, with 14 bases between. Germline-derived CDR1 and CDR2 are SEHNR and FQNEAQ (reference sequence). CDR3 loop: CATARGDQETQYF. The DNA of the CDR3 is TGTGCCACCGCCCGGGGAGATCAAGAGACCCAGTACTTC.

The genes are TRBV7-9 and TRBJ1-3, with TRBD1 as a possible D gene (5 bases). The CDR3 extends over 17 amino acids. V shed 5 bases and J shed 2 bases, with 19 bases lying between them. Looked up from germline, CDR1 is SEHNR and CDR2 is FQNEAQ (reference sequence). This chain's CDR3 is CASSPRGFPGTGNTIYF. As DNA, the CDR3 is TGTGCCAGCAGCCCAAGAGGATTCCCAGGGACTGGAAACACCATATATTTT.

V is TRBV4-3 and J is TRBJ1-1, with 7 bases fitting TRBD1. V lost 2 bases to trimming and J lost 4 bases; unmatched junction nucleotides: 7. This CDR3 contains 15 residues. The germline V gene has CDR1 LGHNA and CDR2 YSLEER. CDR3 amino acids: CASSQSAQGGTEAFF. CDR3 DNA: TGCGCCAGCAGCCAATCCGCCCAGGGGGGCACTGAAGCTTTCTTT.

CDR3 nucleotide sequence: TGTGCCAGCAGTTACCTGACAGGGGTTTACAATGAGCAGTTCTTC. Protein sequence: CASSYLTGVYNEQFF. This chain uses TRBV6-7 with TRBJ2-1; 8 bases line up with TRBD1. TRBV6-7 is known as an ORF, though its function is uncertain. This CDR3 comprises 15 residues. With 2 bases clipped from V and 4 bases from J, the junction kept 4 bases outside the gene matches.

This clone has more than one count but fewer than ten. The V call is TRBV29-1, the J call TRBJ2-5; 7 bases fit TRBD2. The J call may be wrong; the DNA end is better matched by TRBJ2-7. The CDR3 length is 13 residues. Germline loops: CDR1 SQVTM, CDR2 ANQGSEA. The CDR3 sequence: CSVEAGDSYEQYF. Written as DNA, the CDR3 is TGCAGCGTTGAGGCGGGGGATTCCTACGAGCAGTACTTC.

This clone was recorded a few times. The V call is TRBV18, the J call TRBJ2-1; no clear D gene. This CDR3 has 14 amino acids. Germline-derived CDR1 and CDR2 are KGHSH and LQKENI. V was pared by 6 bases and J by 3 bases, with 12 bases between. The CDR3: CASSKSQHYNEQFF. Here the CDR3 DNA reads TGTGCCAGCTCTAAATCACAGCACTACAATGAGCAGTTCTTC.

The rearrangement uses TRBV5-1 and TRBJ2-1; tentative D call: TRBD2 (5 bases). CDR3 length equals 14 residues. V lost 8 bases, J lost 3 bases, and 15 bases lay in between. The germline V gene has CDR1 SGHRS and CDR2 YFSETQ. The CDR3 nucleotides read TGCGCCAGACCGTCGGGGAGTAACTACAATGAGCAGTTCTTC. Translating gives CARPSGSNYNEQFF.

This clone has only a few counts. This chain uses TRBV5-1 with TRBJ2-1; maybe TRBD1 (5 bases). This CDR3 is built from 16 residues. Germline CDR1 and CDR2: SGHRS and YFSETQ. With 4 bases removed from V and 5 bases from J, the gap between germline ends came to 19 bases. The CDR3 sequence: CASSPSQGPGDNEQFF. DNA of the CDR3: TGCGCCAGCAGCCCCTCCCAGGGCCCTGGGGACAATGAGCAGTTCTTC. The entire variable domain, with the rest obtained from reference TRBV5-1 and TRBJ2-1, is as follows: KAGVTQTPRYLIKTRGQQVTLSCSPISGHRSVSWYQQTPGQGLQFLFEYFSETQRNKGNFPGRFSGRQFSNSRSEMNVSTLELGDSALYLCASSPSQGPGDNEQFFGPGTRLTVL.

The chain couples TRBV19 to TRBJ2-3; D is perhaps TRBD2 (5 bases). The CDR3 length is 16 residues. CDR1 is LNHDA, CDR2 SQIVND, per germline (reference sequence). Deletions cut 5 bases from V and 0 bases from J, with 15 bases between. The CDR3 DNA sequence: TGTGCCAGTAGTCCCCAGACTACCGCTAGCACAGATACGCAGTATTTT. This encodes CASSPQTTASTDTQYF.

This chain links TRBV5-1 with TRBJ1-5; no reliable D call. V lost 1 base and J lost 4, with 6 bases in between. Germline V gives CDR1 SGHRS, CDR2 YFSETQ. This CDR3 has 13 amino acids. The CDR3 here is CASSLSGNQPQHF. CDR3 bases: TGCGCCAGCAGCTTGAGTGGAAATCAGCCCCAGCATTTT.

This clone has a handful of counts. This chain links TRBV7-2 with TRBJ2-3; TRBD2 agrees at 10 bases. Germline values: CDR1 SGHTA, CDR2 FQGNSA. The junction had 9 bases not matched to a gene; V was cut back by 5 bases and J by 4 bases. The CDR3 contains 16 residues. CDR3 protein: CASSITGTSAADTQYF. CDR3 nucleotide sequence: TGTGCCAGCAGCATAACCGGGACTAGCGCCGCAGATACGCAGTATTTT.

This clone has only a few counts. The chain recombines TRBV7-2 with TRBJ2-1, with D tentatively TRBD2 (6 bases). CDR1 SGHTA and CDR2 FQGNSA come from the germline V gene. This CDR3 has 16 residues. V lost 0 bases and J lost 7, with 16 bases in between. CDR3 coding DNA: TGTGCCAGCAGCTTAGCCGTGGCTGCCCGGGGGAATGAGCAGTTCTTC. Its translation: CASSLAVAARGNEQFF.

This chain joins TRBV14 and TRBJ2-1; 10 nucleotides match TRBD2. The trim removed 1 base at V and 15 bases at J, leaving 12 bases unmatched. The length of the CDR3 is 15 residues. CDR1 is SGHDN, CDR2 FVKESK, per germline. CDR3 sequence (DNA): TGTGCCAGCAGCCAAGTACTAGCGGGGTCCCTACCCCCGTTCTTC. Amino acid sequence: CASSQVLAGSLPPFF.

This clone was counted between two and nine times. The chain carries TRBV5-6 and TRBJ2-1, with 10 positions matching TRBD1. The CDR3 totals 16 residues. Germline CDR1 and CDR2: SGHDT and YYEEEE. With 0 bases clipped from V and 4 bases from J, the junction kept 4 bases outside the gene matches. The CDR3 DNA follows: TGTGCCAGCAGCTTGGTAGGGACAGGGGAGTACAATGAGCAGTTCTTC. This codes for CASSLVGTGEYNEQFF.

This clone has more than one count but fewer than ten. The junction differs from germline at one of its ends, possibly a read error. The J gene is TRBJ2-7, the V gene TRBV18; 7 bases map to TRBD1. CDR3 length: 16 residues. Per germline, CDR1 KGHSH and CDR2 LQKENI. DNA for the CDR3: TGTGCCATCTCACACGGGACAGTCGGTAGCTCCTACGAGCAGTACTTC. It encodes CAISHGTVGSSYEQYF.

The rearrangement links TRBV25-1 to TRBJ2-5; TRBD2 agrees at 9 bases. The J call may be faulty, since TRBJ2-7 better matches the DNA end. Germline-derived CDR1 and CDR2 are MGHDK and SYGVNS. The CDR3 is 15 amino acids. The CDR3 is CASIGLVAGDYEQYF. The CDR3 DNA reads TGTGCCAGCATTGGTCTGGTAGCGGGGGATTACGAGCAGTACTTC.

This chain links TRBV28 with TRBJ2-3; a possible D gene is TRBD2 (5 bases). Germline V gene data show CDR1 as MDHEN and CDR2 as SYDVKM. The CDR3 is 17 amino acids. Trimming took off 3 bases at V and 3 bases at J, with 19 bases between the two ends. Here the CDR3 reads CASSFGSGNRGTDTQYF. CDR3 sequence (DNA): TGTGCCAGCAGTTTTGGGAGCGGCAACCGCGGGACAGATACGCAGTATTTT.

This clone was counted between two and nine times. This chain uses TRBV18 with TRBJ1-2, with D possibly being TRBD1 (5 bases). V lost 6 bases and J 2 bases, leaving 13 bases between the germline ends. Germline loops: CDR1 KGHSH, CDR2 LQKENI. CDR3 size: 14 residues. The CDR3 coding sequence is TGTGCCAGCTCCGACAGAGCTATCAACTATGGCTACACCTTC. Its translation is CASSDRAINYGYTF.

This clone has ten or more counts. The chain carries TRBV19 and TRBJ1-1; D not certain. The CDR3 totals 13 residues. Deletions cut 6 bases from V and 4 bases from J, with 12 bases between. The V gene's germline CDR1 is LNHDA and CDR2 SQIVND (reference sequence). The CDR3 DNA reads TGTGCCAGTAGCCCCCCCCGGGGCACTGAAGCTTTCTTT. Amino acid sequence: CASSPPRGTEAFF. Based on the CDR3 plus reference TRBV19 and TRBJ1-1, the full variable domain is DGGITQSPKYLFRKEGQNVTLSCEQNLNHDAMYWYRQDPGQGLRLIYYSQIVNDFQKGDIAEGYSVSREKKESFPLTVTSAQKNPTAFYLCASSPPRGTEAFFGQGTRLTVV.

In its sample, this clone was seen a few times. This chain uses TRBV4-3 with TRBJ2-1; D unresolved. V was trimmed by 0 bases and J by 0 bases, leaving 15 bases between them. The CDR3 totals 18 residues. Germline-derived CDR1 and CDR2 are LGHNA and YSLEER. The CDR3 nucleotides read TGCGCCAGCAGCCAAGAAAGTGGGATTAGGAGCTCCTACAATGAGCAGTTCTTC. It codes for CASSQESGIRSSYNEQFF.

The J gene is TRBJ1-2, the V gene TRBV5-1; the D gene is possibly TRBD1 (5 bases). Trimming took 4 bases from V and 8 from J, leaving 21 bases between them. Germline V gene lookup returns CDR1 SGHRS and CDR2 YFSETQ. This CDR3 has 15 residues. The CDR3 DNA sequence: TGCGCCAGCAGCCCGGGCACCGACAGCCCTGGGGGCTACACCTTC. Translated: CASSPGTDSPGGYTF.

The CDR3 DNA follows: TGTGCCAGCAGCCAGGTATCCCCCGGGCCGGGGGACATTCAGTACTTC. Protein sequence: CASSQVSPGPGDIQYF. The chain joins TRBV4-2 to TRBJ2-4; weak D call: TRBD2 (6 bases). The CDR3 has 16 residues. The germline V and J ends were trimmed by 3 bases and 8 bases, with 20 bases remaining between them. Germline V CDR1 and CDR2: LGHNA, YNFKEQ.